A single sample is the source of the 20 T cell receptor beta chains below, sequenced in a study of T cell responses to AZD1222 COVID-19 vaccine. TCRdb's copy holds only in-frame clones and misses some; the assay was immunoSEQ multiplex PCR. The sample holds approximately 97,000 clones, less than 90% seen once. Sample: peripheral blood, taken on day 0 of AZD1222 vaccination. The source of these receptors is an adult in good health.

The sample holds one count of this clone. The gene calls are TRBV5-8 and TRBJ1-3; D is perhaps TRBD1 (5 bases). V shed 4 bases and J shed 1 base, with 9 bases lying between them. This CDR3 is 14 amino acids long. CDR1 is SGHTS, CDR2 YDEGEE, per germline. The DNA of the CDR3 is TGTGCCAGCAGCCTCAGGGTTTCTGGAAACACCATATATTTT. Residues: CASSLRVSGNTIYF.

This clone is a singleton in its sample. This chain joins TRBV6-2 or TRBV6-3 and TRBJ2-7; D is undetermined. The germline gives CDR1 MNHEY, CDR2 SVGEGT. The CDR3 has 13 residues. V was clipped by 2 bases and J by 2 bases, with 7 bases between them. The CDR3 protein is CASSYSRAYEQYV. As DNA, the CDR3 is TGTGCCAGCAGTTACAGTAGAGCCTACGAGCAGTACGTC.

The V gene is TRBV7-2, the J gene TRBJ1-5; D is uncertain. V dropped 1 base and J dropped 1 base, with 5 bases sitting between them. The CDR3 extends over 14 amino acids. Germline CDR1 SGHTA, CDR2 FQGNSA. CDR3 in amino acids: CASSLEQSNQPQHF. Here the CDR3 DNA reads TGTGCCAGCAGCTTAGAACAGAGCAATCAGCCCCAGCATTTT.

The chain links TRBV6-5 to TRBJ1-1; 7 bases are a match to TRBD1. This CDR3 is built from 12 residues. The V gene end was trimmed by 6 bases and the J gene end by 11 bases; junction bases not matched to a gene: 9. Looked up from germline, CDR1 is MNHEY and CDR2 is SVGAGI. CDR3 sequence: CASRTTGERAFF. The CDR3 DNA sequence: TGTGCCAGCAGAACCACAGGGGAGAGGGCTTTCTTT.

This chain joins TRBV9 and TRBJ2-1; 7 bases are shared with TRBD2. Germline V lookup: CDR1 SGDLS, CDR2 YYNGEE. The ends lost 4 bases at V and 0 bases at J; junction bases unmatched: 10. The CDR3 has 17 amino acids. CDR3 DNA sequence: TGTGCCAGCAGCCTCCTCGATGGGGGGGGCTCCTACAATGAGCAGTTCTTC. Translating it yields CASSLLDGGGSYNEQFF.

This chain uses TRBV27 with TRBJ1-3; the D gene is possibly TRBD1 (5 bases). The CDR3 is made up of 16 amino acids. Germline V gene sequence: CDR1 MNHEY, CDR2 SMNVEV (reference sequence). With 5 bases removed from V and 0 bases from J, the gap between germline ends came to 14 bases. The CDR3 nucleotides are TGTGCCAGCAGTGTCATCCCCAGGGACTCTGGAAACACCATATATTTT. It yields the protein CASSVIPRDSGNTIYF.

The chain uses TRBV6-5 and TRBJ2-3, with 9 bases aligning to TRBD2. Unmatched junction bases numbered 2, after V lost 3 bases and J lost 4 bases. The CDR3 sequence is 14 residues long. Germline CDR1 and CDR2: MNHEY and SVGAGI. The CDR3 sequence is CASSYSGRPDTQYF. The CDR3 nucleotides read TGTGCCAGCAGTTATAGCGGGAGACCAGATACGCAGTATTTT.

This clone was detected only once. This chain links TRBV19 with TRBJ1-5; D gene ambiguous. This CDR3 comprises 12 residues. Looked up from germline, CDR1 is LNHDA and CDR2 is SQIVND (reference sequence). V lost 4 bases and J lost 4, with 5 bases in between. The CDR3 DNA follows: TGTGCCAGTAGTAATAAGAATCAGCCCCAGCATTTT. Translated, it gives CASSNKNQPQHF.

As DNA, the CDR3 is TGTGCCAGCATGCCAGCGGGAGCGGGCACCGGGGAGCTGTTTTTT. Its protein is CASMPAGAGTGELFF. V usage is TRBV6-5 and J usage is TRBJ2-2; 8 nucleotides agree with TRBD2. Per germline, CDR1 MNHEY and CDR2 SVGAGI. The CDR3 runs 15 residues. V dropped 7 bases and J dropped 4; count of bases not matched to a gene: 8.

The genes are TRBV28 and TRBJ1-2, with TRBD1 identical over 7 bases. The V gene's germline CDR1 is MDHEN and CDR2 SYDVKM. J was trimmed by 0 bases and V by 1 base; bases with no gene match: 8. The CDR3 sequence is 17 residues long. The CDR3: CASSLSILGTANYGYTF. The CDR3, as DNA: TGTGCCAGCAGTTTATCCATCCTTGGGACAGCTAACTATGGCTACACCTTC.

The CDR3 DNA follows: TGTGCCAGCAGCTTGGGAGGGACAGGGGCGTTTTCTAACTATGGCTACACCTTC. Protein sequence: CASSLGGTGAFSNYGYTF. The rearrangement uses TRBV5-4 and TRBJ1-2, with 10 bases fitting TRBD1. V lost 0 bases to trimming and J lost 0 bases; unmatched junction nucleotides: 8. CDR3 length equals 18 residues. The germline gives CDR1 SGHNT, CDR2 YYREEE (reference sequence).

As regards this clone: Other nucleotide sequences in the sample specify the same CDR3. The chain combines TRBV3-1 (or the pseudogene TRBV3-2) with TRBJ1-5; D gene ambiguous. The CDR3 extends over 13 amino acids. The V end was cut by 0 bases, the J end by 4 bases, with 4 bases between. In germline, CDR1 is LGHDT, CDR2 YNNKEL (reference sequence). The CDR3 here is CASSQDGNQPQHF. The CDR3 DNA reads as TGTGCCAGCAGCCAAGACGGGAATCAGCCCCAGCATTTT.

This chain uses TRBV11-3 with TRBJ2-3; a weak D match, TRBD2 (6 bases). V lost 0 bases, J lost 1 base, and 11 bases lay in between. CDR3 size: 16 residues. Germline values: CDR1 SGHNT, CDR2 YENEEA. This CDR3 is CASSLEGRGGTDTQYF. CDR3 bases: TGTGCCAGCAGCTTAGAAGGACGCGGGGGCACAGATACGCAGTATTTT.

The chain uses TRBV28 and TRBJ1-3; possible D gene TRBD1, 5 bases. The V gene's germline CDR1 is MDHEN and CDR2 SYDVKM. The V end was cut by 6 bases, the J end by 0 bases, with 12 bases between. The CDR3 contains 15 residues. The CDR3 loop is CASSRQSNSGNTIYF. The CDR3 DNA reads as TGTGCCAGCAGCCGACAGTCAAACTCTGGAAACACCATATATTTT. Full variable domain (rest looked up from reference TRBV28 and TRBJ1-3): DVKVTQSSRYLVKRTGEKVFLECVQDMDHENMFWYRQDPGLGLRLIYFSYDVKMKEKGDIPEGYSVSREKKERFSLILESASTNQTSMYLCASSRQSNSGNTIYFGEGSWLTVV.

The chain has TRBV19 and TRBJ1-5; D not certain. The CDR3 consists of 16 residues. V lost 3 bases to trimming and J lost 5 bases, with 17 bases between them. The germline V gene has CDR1 LNHDA and CDR2 SQIVND (reference sequence). The CDR3 is CASSMPGKGEHQPQHF. Here the CDR3 DNA reads TGTGCCAGTAGTATGCCCGGGAAGGGAGAGCATCAGCCCCAGCATTTT.

The chain recombines TRBV19 with TRBJ1-5; D may be TRBD1 (5 bases). The germline gives CDR1 LNHDA, CDR2 SQIVND (reference sequence). V lost 4 bases and J lost 0, with 19 bases in between. The CDR3 extends over 18 amino acids. CDR3 nucleotides: TGTGCCAGTAGTACTCCCGTGGGCAGGGAGAATAGCAATCAGCCCCAGCATTTT. Translation gives CASSTPVGRENSNQPQHF.

This chain links TRBV9 with TRBJ2-3; 10 nucleotides match TRBD1. The ends lost 0 bases at V and 4 bases at J; junction bases unmatched: 5. Looked up from germline, CDR1 is SGDLS and CDR2 is YYNGEE. The CDR3 consists of 16 residues. The CDR3 spells CASSVGQGALSDTQYF. The CDR3 DNA follows: TGTGCCAGCAGCGTAGGACAGGGGGCTCTCTCAGATACGCAGTATTTT.

V and J are TRBV11-3 and TRBJ1-1, with D unclear. The germline CDR1 and CDR2 sequences are SGHNT and YENEEA. V was shortened by 4 bases and J by 1 base, with 4 bases between the two germline ends. The CDR3 has 12 amino acids. The CDR3 coding sequence is TGTGCCAGCAGCTGGGGGAACACTGAAGCTTTCTTT. Its protein is CASSWGNTEAFF.

The DNA of the CDR3 is TGCAGCGGGGGGAACTATGGCTACACCTTC. Protein sequence: CSGGNYGYTF. J is TRBJ1-2 and V is TRBV29-1; D might be TRBD1 (5 bases). Germline V gene lookup returns CDR1 SQVTM and CDR2 ANQGSEA. This CDR3 has 10 residues. The germline V and J ends were trimmed by 7 bases and 2 bases, with 5 bases remaining between them.

This chain uses TRBV15 with TRBJ2-5; D unclear. The CDR3 spans 17 residues. V lost 0 bases and J lost 2, with 16 bases in between. The germline gives CDR1 LNHNV, CDR2 YYDKDF (reference sequence). CDR3 coding DNA: TGTGCCACCAGCAGAGATCGGGCCTTGACTCCTCAAGAGACCCAGTACTTC. Translation: CATSRDRALTPQETQYF.